This record concerns one T cell receptor beta chain sequence. What antigen it recognizes has not been identified. Per-base quality was not reported, and no clone a single base away is much larger than it. This entry belongs to a study of CD4 T cells in relation to SARS-CoV-2 and coronaviruses (TCRdb year 2021). About the study as a whole: In the ViraFEST assay, PBMCs were cultured with antigen for nine to ten days, after which TCR beta CDR3s were sequenced to identify clonal expansions specific to the antigen. An HIV-1 Nef peptide pool or a no-peptide culture served as the negative reference condition. Using patient-derived lymphoblastoid cell lines, the shared crossreactive spike epitopes were mapped to their HLA restriction. At the level of individual TCR clonotypes, the study measured memory CD4+ T cell crossreactivity between SARS-CoV-2 spike protein and common cold coronavirus spike proteins. The Adaptive Biotechnologies TCR-sequencing kit was used to sequence samples from a few pre-COVID donors and the naive versus memory experiments, whereas other data were Illumina-based. A different, Illumina-based TCR-beta assay was used to sequence expansion assays from other donors in the study.

The receptor library was made with the immunoSEQ multiplex PCR assay. Processing in the source paper ran as follows. During preprocessing, nonproductive sequences were removed, along with CDR3s that did not begin with C, did not end with F or W, or were shorter than 7 amino acids. Antigen-specific clonotypes were called with the MANAFEST web app on the basis of expansion relative to the reference and to other culture wells. To be counted as positive, a clone had to show significant expansion compared with the reference culture, at an FDR below 0.05, in 2 of 3 replicate wells. A further requirement for positive clones was significant expansion compared with all other tandem wells, along with an odds ratio above 5. After three terminal residues were trimmed from each end, CDR3 homology was quantified as pairwise Levenshtein distance using the stringdist R package. The clones in this table, taken by TCRdb from immuneACCESS, are in-frame only. Not every clone is retained; where verified, under half of the shortfall comes from an unresolved V gene, and the cause of the rest is unknown. V, J and clone size reflect that table, while D and trimming were determined from the DNA. Present in this sample are roughly 18,000 clones, around three quarters of which were seen just once. The ten top clones hold around 30% of the sample.

Broad study findings and their caveats: Since the crossreactivity analysis centred on spike protein, crossreactivity against other viral proteins was not assessed. Roughly 70% of donors had memory CD4+ clonotypes that crossrecognized SARS-CoV-2 and at least one common cold coronavirus spike. Significantly weaker SARS-CoV-2-driven expansion was shown by crossreactive clones than by monoreactive clones, consistent with antigenic imprinting. Because no donor provided both pre-pandemic and post-infection samples, tracing the source of pre-existing responses was limited. The study was limited by small numbers of patients and tested TCRs.

CD4+ T cells from unexposed donors were collected before the COVID-19 pandemic (2011-2018). After roughly 11 days of culture, CD4+ T cells were isolated with the EasySep CD4+ T cell isolation kit. As cell number allowed, CD4+ T cells from unexposed donors were tested for reactivity to SARS-CoV-2 S and N and to four common cold coronavirus spike pools. Each well held 2 million or so PBMCs cultured in IMDM containing around 5% human AB serum and roughly 9.3 IU/ml IL-2. Half of the culture medium was replaced with fresh IL-2-containing medium on days 3 and 7. Each peptide culture condition was generally run in triplicate replicate wells. Leukapheresis product for the unexposed donors was bought commercially. PBMCs were isolated from leukapheresis product or whole blood by Ficoll-Paque PLUS gradient centrifugation. PBMCs were either used fresh in the expansion assay or cryopreserved at -140 degrees C. The QIAamp Micro DNA Kit was used to extract genomic DNA from the CD4+ T cells.

At the junction V is shortened by 3 bases and J by 14 bases; bases outside the gene matches: 11. Taken from the germline V gene, the CDR1 and CDR2 loops are MDHEN and SYDVKM. From cysteine to phenylalanine, the CDR3 is 15 amino acids long. Solely the CDR3 DNA is kept, with 45 bases framed from the first base. The sequence links TRBV28 to TRBJ1-6, with 9 bases aligning to TRBD1. The sequence was obtained from a human donor in good health. Sequencing used CD4+ T cells from PBMCs, cultured in vitro. The DNA sequence is given as TGTGCCAGCAGTTTGGTCCCGGGACAGGGAAATACCCTCCACTTT. The translation is CASSLVPGQGNTLHF.